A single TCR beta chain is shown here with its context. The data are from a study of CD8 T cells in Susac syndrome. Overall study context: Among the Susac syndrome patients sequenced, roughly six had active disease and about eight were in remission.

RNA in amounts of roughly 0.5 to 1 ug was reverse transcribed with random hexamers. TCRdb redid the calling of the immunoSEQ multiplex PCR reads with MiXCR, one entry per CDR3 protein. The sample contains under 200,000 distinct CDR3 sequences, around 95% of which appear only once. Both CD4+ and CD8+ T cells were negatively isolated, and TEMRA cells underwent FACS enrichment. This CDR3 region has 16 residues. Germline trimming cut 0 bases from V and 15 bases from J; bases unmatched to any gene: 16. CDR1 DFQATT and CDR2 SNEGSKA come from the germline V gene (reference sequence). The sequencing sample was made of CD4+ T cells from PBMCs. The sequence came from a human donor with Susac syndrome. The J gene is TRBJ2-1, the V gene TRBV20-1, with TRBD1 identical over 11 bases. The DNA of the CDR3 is TGCAGTGCTAGAGATCTCCACGGGACAGGGGGGCCCCTATCGTTCTTC. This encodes CSARDLHGTGGPLSFF.